This T cell receptor beta chain is drawn from a study of T cells in Graves' hyperthyroidism and ophthalmopathy. Researchers took RNA transcripts and amplified the TCR beta CDR3 regions from them. The HTBI set primed first-round TCR CDR3 RT-PCR. TCRdb itself ran the multiplex PCR reads through MiXCR, one entry per CDR3 protein. The repertoire consists of 250,000 to 300,000 distinct CDR3 sequences, with 10% to 15% occurring once and the leading ten covering almost 8%. The sample consisted of blood. The TCR comes from a woman aged 25 to 39 with Graves' hyperthyroidism that later progressed to Graves' ophthalmopathy.

In DNA form, the CDR3 reads TGTGCCAGCAGCCCCCCGCTAGCGGGAACCTACGAGCAGTACTTC. Translated, it gives CASSPPLAGTYEQYF. V is TRBV7-9 and J is TRBJ2-7; 9 bases are shared with TRBD2. The CDR3 covers 15 residues. The V segment lost 5 bases and the J segment 2 bases; nucleotides outside the gene matches: 7. The germline CDR1 and CDR2 sequences are SEHNR and FQNEAQ (reference sequence).